This T cell receptor beta chain was observed in a study of long-term antiretroviral therapy in people with HIV. immunoSEQ v3.0 was run at survey level. Profiling relied on immunoSEQ multiplex PCR, and the TCRdb table lists in-frame clones only, not all of them. The sample has roughly 30,000 clones, 70% to 90% seen once; the top ten hold approximately 8%. Whole-study results and caveats: In samples taken after ART, diversity increased but remained below transplant donor control levels.

This clone is a singleton in its sample. The antigen is unknown. The CDR3 has 13 amino acids. Trimming removed 6 bases from V and 1 base from J, with 8 bases in between. Germline V gene data show CDR1 as MNHEY and CDR2 as SVGAGI. Everyone in the study who had HIV was treated in the United States. Cryopreserved PBMC numbered roughly 1-10 million per sample before DNA extraction. Sample: unsorted PBMCs, taken 3.2 years before starting antiretroviral therapy. The gene calls are TRBV6-5 and TRBJ2-3; no clear D gene. The TCR originated in a man aged 45-60 years with HIV. CDR3 sequence (DNA): TGTGCCAGCAGGAGCGACCGCACAGATACGCAGTATTTT. Translation gives CASRSDRTDTQYF.